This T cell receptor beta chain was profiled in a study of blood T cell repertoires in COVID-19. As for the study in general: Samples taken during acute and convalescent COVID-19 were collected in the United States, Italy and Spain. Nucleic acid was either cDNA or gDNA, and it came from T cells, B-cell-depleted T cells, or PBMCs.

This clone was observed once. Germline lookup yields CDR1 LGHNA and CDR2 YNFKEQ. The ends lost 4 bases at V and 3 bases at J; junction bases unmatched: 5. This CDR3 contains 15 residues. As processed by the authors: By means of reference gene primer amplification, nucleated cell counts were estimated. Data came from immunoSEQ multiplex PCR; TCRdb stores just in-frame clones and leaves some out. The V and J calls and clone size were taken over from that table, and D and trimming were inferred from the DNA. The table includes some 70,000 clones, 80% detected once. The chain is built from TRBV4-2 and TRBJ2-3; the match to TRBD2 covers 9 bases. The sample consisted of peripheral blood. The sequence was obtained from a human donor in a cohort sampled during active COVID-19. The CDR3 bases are TGTGCCAGCAGCCGTGAGCGGGGGGCAACAGATACGCAGTATTTT. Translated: CASSRERGATDTQYF.